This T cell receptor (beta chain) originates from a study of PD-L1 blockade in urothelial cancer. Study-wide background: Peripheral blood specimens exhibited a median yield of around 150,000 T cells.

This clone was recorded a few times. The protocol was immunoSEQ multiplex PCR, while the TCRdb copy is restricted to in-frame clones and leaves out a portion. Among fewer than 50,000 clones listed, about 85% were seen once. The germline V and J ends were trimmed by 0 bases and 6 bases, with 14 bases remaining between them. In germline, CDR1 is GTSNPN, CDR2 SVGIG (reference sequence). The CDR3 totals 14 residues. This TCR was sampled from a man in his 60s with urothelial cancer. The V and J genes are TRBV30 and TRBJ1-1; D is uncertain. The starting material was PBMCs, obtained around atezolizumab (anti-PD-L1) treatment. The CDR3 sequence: CAWSVPNGRAEAFF. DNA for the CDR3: TGTGCCTGGAGTGTACCGAATGGTAGAGCTGAAGCTTTCTTT.